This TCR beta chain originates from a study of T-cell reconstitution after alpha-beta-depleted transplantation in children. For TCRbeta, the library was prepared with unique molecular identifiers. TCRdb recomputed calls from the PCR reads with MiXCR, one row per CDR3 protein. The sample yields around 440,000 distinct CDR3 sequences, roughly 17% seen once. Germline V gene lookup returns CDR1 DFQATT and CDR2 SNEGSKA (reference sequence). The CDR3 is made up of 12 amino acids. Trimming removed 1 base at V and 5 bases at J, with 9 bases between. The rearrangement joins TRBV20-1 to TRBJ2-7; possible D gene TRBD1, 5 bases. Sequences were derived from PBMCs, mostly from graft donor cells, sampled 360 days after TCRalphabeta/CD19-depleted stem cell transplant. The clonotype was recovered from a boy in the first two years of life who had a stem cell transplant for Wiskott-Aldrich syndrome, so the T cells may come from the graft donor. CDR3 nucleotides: TGCAGTGCTAGAGGGGGCTGGGACGAGCAGTACTTC. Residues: CSARGGWDEQYF.